This passage covers 20 T cell receptor beta chains from one sample sequenced in a study of regulatory T cells in long-lasting Graves disease. For TCR beta, libraries came from iRepertoire HTBI primers and Arm-PCR of CDR3 regions. In TCRdb, the multiplex PCR reads were re-called with MiXCR into one record per CDR3 protein. The sample holds 420,000 or so distinct CDR3 sequences, 23% seen once. Specified time point: persistent/refractory GD, antithyroid drugs over 5 years with positive TRAb. PBMC-extracted RNA yielded the TCR library. The sequenced sample was peripheral blood mononuclear cells (PBMCs), obtained when the disease was refractory, from a patient treated with antithyroid drugs. The receptors shown here come from a female donor with Graves disease.

The chain links TRBV7-9 to TRBJ1-2; the D is unclear. The germline gives CDR1 SEHNR, CDR2 FQNEAQ (reference sequence). The CDR3 is 16 residues long. Deletions cut 5 bases from V and 0 bases from J, with 16 bases between. Written as DNA, the CDR3 is TGTGCCAGCAGCCAAAGTCGCGGGTTCCCTAACTATGGCTACACCTTC. This gives the protein CASSQSRGFPNYGYTF.

V gene TRBV5-5 combines with J gene TRBJ1-1, with 11 bases fitting TRBD1. The CDR3 covers 16 residues. Germline assignment: CDR1 SGHKS and CDR2 YYEKEE (reference sequence). The junction had 10 bases not matched to a gene; V was cut back by 5 bases and J by 4 bases. The CDR3 is CASSLTRTGGFTEAFF. CDR3 DNA sequence: TGTGCCAGCAGTTTGACACGGACAGGGGGCTTCACTGAAGCTTTCTTT.

This clonotype has a count of ten or more. This chain joins TRBV20-1 and TRBJ2-7; 15 bases align to TRBD2. The CDR3 totals 14 residues. V was clipped by 5 bases and J by 6 bases; unmatched bases: 5. Per the germline V gene, CDR1 is DFQATT and CDR2 is SNEGSKA (reference sequence). The CDR3 spells CSAWTSGRASEQYF. CDR3 coding DNA: TGCAGTGCTTGGACTAGCGGGAGGGCGTCCGAGCAGTACTTC.

The sample holds a few counts of this clonotype. The chain recombines TRBV2 with TRBJ2-1; 8 bases match TRBD2. CDR3 length: 15 residues. CDR1 is SNHLY and CDR2 is FYNNEI in the germline V gene. With 6 bases clipped from V and 0 bases from J, the junction kept 4 bases outside the gene matches. The CDR3 DNA follows: TGTGCCAGCAGCCAAACTAGCGGCTCCTACAATGAGCAGTTCTTC. Translated: CASSQTSGSYNEQFF.

The chain joins TRBV6-1 to TRBJ2-5; TRBD2 might be the D (6 bases). With 4 bases removed from V and 5 bases from J, the gap between germline ends came to 14 bases. Germline V gene data show CDR1 as MNHNS and CDR2 as SASEGT. The CDR3 is 14 amino acids. The CDR3 DNA is TGTGCCAGCAGTGTCGGCGTGGCGGGGGAGACCCAGTACTTC. The encoded protein is CASSVGVAGETQYF.

The chain joins TRBV20-1 to TRBJ1-2; D is unresolved. Germline CDR1 DFQATT, CDR2 SNEGSKA (reference sequence). The ends were cut back, 0 bases at V and 6 bases at J, with 11 bases in the middle. This CDR3 spans 13 amino acids. CDR3 sequence reads: CSARDQEINGYTF. The CDR3 DNA is TGCAGTGCTAGAGATCAGGAAATAAATGGCTACACCTTC.

This rearrangement joins TRBV15 to TRBJ2-7; 8 bases are a match to TRBD1. V shed 1 base and J 5 bases; nucleotides not matched to a gene: 7. Germline V lookup: CDR1 LNHNV, CDR2 YYDKDF (reference sequence). The CDR3 spans 15 residues. The chain's CDR3 is CATSRVETGANEQYF. The CDR3 region has the DNA TGTGCCACCAGCAGAGTAGAGACAGGGGCGAACGAGCAGTACTTC.

The V gene is TRBV4-3, the J gene TRBJ2-7, with 8 bases identical to TRBD2. The germline V gene has CDR1 LGHNA and CDR2 YSLEER. This CDR3 is built from 15 residues. Losses at the gene ends were 3 bases for V and 4 bases for J; bases not matched to a gene: 8. CDR3 coding DNA: TGCGCCAGCAGCCAGGAACCGGGGGGGGGGTACGAGCAGTACTTC. The encoded protein is CASSQEPGGGYEQYF.

This clonotype was found many times. The chain links TRBV20-1 to TRBJ2-3; 9 nucleotides line up with TRBD2. There are 15 residues in the CDR3. V shed 0 bases, J shed 4 bases, and the junction held 5 bases outside the gene matches. Looked up from germline, CDR1 is DFQATT and CDR2 is SNEGSKA (reference sequence). The CDR3 DNA reads as TGCAGTGCTAGAGATTTGCAGCGGGAGGCAGATACGCAGTATTTT. Residues: CSARDLQREADTQYF.

About this clonotype: With a much larger clone just one base away, this may be a read error. The chain couples TRBV10-3 to TRBJ2-5, with D hard to call. The length of the CDR3 is 12 residues. The germline V gene has CDR1 ENHRY and CDR2 SYGVKD. In DNA form, the CDR3 reads TGTGCCATCAGTGAGGGGCAAGAGGCCCAGTACTTC. This encodes CAISEGQEAQYF.

This clonotype was counted a few times. The V and J genes are TRBV14 and TRBJ1-1; D unresolved. CDR1 is SGHDN, CDR2 FVKESK, per germline. The length of the CDR3 is 15 residues. V was trimmed by 0 bases and J by 0 bases, leaving 8 bases between them. The CDR3 loop reads CASSQETGMNTEAFF. CDR3 DNA sequence: TGTGCCAGCAGCCAAGAAACGGGGATGAACACTGAAGCTTTCTTT. Combining the CDR3 with reference TRBV14 and TRBJ1-1 gives the whole variable domain EAGVTQFPSHSVIEKGQTVTLRCDPISGHDNLYWYRRVMGKEIKFLLHFVKESKQDESGMPNNRFLAERTGGTYSTLKVQPAELEDSGVYFCASSQETGMNTEAFFGQGTRLTVV.

This clonotype has just a few counts. The rearrangement joins TRBV12-3 or TRBV12-4 to TRBJ1-3; 8 bases are a match to TRBD1. CDR3 size: 15 residues. The ends lost 3 bases at V and 2 bases at J; junction bases unmatched: 3. The CDR3 DNA reads as TGTGCCAGCAGTTTCCCGACAGGGGCTGGAAACACCATATATTTT. Protein: CASSFPTGAGNTIYF.

Note on this clonotype: This clone may be a read error of a much larger clone one base away. The V and J genes are TRBV28 and TRBJ1-2, with TRBD1 identical over 10 bases. Per germline, CDR1 MDHEN and CDR2 SYDVKM. V dropped 7 bases and J dropped 4; count of bases not matched to a gene: 3. CDR3 length equals 13 residues. CDR3 DNA sequence: TGTGCCAGCAAGACAGGGGGCGGCTATGGCTACACCTTC. Its translation is CASKTGGGYGYTF.

This chain joins TRBV3-1 and TRBJ2-7; D not resolved. The V and J ends lost 2 bases and 1 base respectively, with 9 bases between them. This CDR3 comprises 14 residues. Germline V gene lookup returns CDR1 LGHDT and CDR2 YNNKEL (reference sequence). CDR3 residues: CASSQMATSYEQYF. The CDR3 region has the DNA TGTGCCAGCAGCCAAATGGCTACATCCTACGAGCAGTACTTC.

The chain employs TRBV30 and TRBJ1-1; TRBD1 might be the D (5 bases). The CDR3 is made up of 18 amino acids. The ends were cut back, 4 bases at V and 0 bases at J, with 24 bases in the middle. The germline gives CDR1 GTSNPN, CDR2 SVGIG (reference sequence). In nucleotides, the CDR3 is TGTGCCTGGACCCCTCTCCAGGGATCGGGCTACATGAACACTGAAGCTTTCTTT. It codes for CAWTPLQGSGYMNTEAFF.

The rearrangement uses TRBV20-1 and TRBJ2-4; 12 bases are a match to TRBD1. The CDR3 totals 16 residues. Germline V gene sequence: CDR1 DFQATT, CDR2 SNEGSKA (reference sequence). Trimming cost V 6 bases and J 0 bases; bases outside gene matches: 6. CDR3 region: CSANRDRGLAKNIQYF. The CDR3 region has the DNA TGCAGTGCAAACCGGGACAGGGGGCTAGCCAAAAACATTCAGTACTTC.

This clonotype showed up many times. The chain uses TRBV2 and TRBJ2-7; D gene ambiguous. Germline V gene lookup returns CDR1 SNHLY and CDR2 FYNNEI. The V gene lost 2 bases and the J gene lost 7 bases, with 18 bases spanning the gap. CDR3 length: 15 amino acids. CDR3 residues: CASSENSSIPMEQYF. CDR3 DNA: TGTGCCAGCAGTGAAAACAGCAGCATCCCGATGGAGCAGTACTTC.

The chain uses TRBV28 and TRBJ2-1, with D perhaps being TRBD1 or TRBD2 (5 bases each). Germline V gene lookup returns CDR1 MDHEN and CDR2 SYDVKM. The CDR3 length is 16 residues. With 3 bases removed from V and 7 bases from J, the gap between germline ends came to 19 bases. The DNA for the CDR3 is TGTGCCAGCAGTTTCCCTGGGGCGGGCTCGGGGAATGAGCAGTTCTTC. Translation: CASSFPGAGSGNEQFF.

There are a few counts of this clonotype. The chain employs TRBV7-2 and TRBJ2-7; TRBD2 agrees at 16 bases. Germline assignment: CDR1 SGHTA and CDR2 FQGNSA. The trim removed 2 bases at V and 2 bases at J, leaving 12 bases unmatched. The CDR3 extends over 20 amino acids. The CDR3 nucleotides read TGTGCCAGCAGCTTATCACCACCGGGGACTAGCGGGAGGGCTACCTACGAGCAGTACTTC. Amino acid sequence: CASSLSPPGTSGRATYEQYF.

This clonotype occurred many times. This chain uses TRBV20-1 with TRBJ1-1; 8 bases are shared with TRBD1. Losses at the gene ends were 6 bases for V and 4 bases for J; bases not matched to a gene: 7. This CDR3 is 13 amino acids long. In germline, CDR1 is DFQATT, CDR2 SNEGSKA (reference sequence). CDR3 bases: TGCAGTGCGGTGACAGGGGACGTCACTGAAGCTTTCTTT. Protein: CSAVTGDVTEAFF.